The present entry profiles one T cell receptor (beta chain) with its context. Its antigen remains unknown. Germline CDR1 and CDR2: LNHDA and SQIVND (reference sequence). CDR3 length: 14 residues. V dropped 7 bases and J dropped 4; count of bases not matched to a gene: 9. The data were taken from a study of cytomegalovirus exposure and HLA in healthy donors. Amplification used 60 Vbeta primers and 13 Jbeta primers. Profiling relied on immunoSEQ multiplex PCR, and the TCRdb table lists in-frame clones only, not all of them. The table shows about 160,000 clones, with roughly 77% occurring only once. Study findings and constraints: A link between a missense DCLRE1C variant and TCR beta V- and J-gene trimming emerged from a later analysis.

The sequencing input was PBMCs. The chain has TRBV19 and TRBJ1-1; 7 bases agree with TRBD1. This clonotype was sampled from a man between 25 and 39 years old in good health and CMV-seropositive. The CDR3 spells CASTNGDSPTEAFF. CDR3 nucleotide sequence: TGTGCCAGTACCAACGGGGACAGTCCCACTGAAGCTTTCTTT.